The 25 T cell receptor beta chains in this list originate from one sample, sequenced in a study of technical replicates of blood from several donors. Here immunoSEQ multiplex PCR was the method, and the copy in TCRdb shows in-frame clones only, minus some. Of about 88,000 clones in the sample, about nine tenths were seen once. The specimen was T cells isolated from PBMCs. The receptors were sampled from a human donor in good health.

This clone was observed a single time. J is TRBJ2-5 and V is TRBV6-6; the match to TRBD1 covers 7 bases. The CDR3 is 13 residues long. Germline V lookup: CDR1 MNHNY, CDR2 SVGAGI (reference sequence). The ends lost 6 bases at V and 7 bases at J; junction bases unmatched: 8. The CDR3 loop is CASSPPQGPTQYF. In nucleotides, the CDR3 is TGTGCCAGCAGCCCTCCACAGGGGCCGACCCAGTACTTC.

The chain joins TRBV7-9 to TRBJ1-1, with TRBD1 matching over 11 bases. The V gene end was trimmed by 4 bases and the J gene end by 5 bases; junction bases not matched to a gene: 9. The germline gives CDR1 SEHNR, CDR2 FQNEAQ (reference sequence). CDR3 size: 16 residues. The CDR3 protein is CASSSRARDRGTEAFF. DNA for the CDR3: TGTGCCAGCAGCTCCCGAGCCCGGGACAGGGGGACTGAAGCTTTCTTT.

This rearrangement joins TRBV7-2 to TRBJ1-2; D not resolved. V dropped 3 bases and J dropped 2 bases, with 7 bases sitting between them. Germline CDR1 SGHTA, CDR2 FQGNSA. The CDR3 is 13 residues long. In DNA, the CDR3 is TGTGCCAGCAGCTTCCCCGAGAACTATGGCTACACCTTC. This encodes CASSFPENYGYTF.

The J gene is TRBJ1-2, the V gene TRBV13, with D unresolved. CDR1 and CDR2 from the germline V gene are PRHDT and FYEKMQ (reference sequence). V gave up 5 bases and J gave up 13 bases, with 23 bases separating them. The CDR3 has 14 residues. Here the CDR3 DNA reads TGTGCCAGCAGCCCTTCCTCCCAGATGGAGGTCTGCACCTTC. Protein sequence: CASSPSSQMEVCTF. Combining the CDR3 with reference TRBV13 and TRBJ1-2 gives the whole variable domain AAGVIQSPRHLIKEKRETATLKCYPIPRHDTVYWYQQGPGQDPQFLISFYEKMQSDKGSIPDRFSAQQFSDYHSELNMSSLELGDSALYFCASSPSSQMEVCTFGSGTRLTVV.

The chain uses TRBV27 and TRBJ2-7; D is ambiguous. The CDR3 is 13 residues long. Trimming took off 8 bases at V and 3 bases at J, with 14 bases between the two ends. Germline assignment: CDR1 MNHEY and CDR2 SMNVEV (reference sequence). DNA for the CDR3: TGTGCCAGCGGCACCCTAGACTTCTACGAGCAGTACTTC. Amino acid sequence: CASGTLDFYEQYF.

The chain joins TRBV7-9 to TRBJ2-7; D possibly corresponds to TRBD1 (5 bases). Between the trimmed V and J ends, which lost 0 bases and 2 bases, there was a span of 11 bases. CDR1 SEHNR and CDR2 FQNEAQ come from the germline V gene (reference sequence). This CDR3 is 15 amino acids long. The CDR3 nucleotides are TGTGCCAGCAGCTTAGCGGAAGGGGTTCCCTACGAGCAGTACTTC. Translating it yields CASSLAEGVPYEQYF.

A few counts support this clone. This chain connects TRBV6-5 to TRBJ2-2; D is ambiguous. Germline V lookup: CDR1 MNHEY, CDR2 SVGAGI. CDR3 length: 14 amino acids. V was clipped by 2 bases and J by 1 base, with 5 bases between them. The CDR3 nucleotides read TGTGCCAGCAGTTACGGAGAGAACACCGGGGAGCTGTTTTTT. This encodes CASSYGENTGELFF.

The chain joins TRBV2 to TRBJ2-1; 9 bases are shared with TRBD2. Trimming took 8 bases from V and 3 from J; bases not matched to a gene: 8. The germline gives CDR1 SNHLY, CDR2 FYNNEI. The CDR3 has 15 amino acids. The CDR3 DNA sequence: TGTGCCAGCGGAGAAATAGCGGGAGACTACAATGAGCAGTTCTTC. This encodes CASGEIAGDYNEQFF.

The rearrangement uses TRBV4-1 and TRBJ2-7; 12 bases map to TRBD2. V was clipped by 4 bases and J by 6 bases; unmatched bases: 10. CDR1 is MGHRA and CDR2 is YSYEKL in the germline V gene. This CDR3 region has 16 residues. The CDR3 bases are TGCGCCAGCAGCCGAGCCCTCGGACTAGCGGGACCCGAGCAGTACTTC. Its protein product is CASSRALGLAGPEQYF.

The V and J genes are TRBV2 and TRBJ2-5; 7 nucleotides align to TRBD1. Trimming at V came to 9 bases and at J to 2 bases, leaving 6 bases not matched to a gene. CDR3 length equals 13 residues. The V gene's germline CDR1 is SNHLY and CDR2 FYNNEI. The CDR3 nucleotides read TGTGCCAGAAGCCGGGACAGACAAGAGACCCAGTACTTC. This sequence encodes CARSRDRQETQYF. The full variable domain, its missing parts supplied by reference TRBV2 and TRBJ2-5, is EPEVTQTPSHQVTQMGQEVILRCVPISNHLYFYWYRQILGQKVEFLVSFYNNEISEKSEIFDDQFSVERPDGSNFTLKIRSTKLEDSAMYFCARSRDRQETQYFGPGTRLLVL.

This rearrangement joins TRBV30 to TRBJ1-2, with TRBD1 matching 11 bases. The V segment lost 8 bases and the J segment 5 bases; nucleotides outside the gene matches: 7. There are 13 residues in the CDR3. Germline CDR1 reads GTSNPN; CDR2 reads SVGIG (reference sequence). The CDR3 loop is CARNRDRGYGYTF. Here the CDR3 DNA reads TGTGCCCGTAACCGGGACAGGGGGTATGGCTACACCTTC. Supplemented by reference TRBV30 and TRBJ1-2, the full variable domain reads SQTIHQWPATLVQPVGSPLSLECTVEGTSNPNLYWYRQAAGRGLQLLFYSVGIGQISSEVPQNLSASRPQDRQFILSSKKLLLSDSGFYLCARNRDRGYGYTFGSGTRLTVV.

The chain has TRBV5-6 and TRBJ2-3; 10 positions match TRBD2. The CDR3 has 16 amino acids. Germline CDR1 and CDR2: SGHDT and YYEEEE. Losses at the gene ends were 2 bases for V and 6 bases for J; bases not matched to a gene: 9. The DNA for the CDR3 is TGTGCCAGCAGCTTTTTTCTAGCGGGAGCGGGGGATACGCAGTATTTT. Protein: CASSFFLAGAGDTQYF.

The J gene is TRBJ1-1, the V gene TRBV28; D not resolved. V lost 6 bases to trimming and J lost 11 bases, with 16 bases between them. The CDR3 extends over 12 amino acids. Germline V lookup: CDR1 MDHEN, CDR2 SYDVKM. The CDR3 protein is CASSYGEDRAFF. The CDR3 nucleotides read TGTGCCAGCAGCTACGGTGAGGATAGGGCTTTCTTT.

This CDR3 is CASSLGGGTSYEQYF. The CDR3 DNA sequence: TGCGCCAGCAGCTTGGGAGGGGGTACCTCCTACGAGCAGTACTTC. The chain recombines TRBV5-1 with TRBJ2-7, with D possibly being TRBD1 (6 bases). The germline CDR1 and CDR2 sequences are SGHRS and YFSETQ. CDR3 length equals 15 residues. Trimming took 0 bases from V and 0 from J, leaving 10 bases between them.

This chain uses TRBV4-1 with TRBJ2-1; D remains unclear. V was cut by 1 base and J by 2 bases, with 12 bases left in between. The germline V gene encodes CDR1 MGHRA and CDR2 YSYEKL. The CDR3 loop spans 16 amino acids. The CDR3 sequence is CASSQGYKITYNEQFF. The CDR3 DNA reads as TGCGCCAGCAGCCAAGGGTACAAAATAACCTACAATGAGCAGTTCTTC.

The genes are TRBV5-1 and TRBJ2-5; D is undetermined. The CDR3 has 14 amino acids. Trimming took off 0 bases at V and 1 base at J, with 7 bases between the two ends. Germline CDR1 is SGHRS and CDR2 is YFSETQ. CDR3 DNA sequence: TGCGCCAGCAGCTTGGAATCTATCCAAGAGACCCAGTACTTC. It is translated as CASSLESIQETQYF.

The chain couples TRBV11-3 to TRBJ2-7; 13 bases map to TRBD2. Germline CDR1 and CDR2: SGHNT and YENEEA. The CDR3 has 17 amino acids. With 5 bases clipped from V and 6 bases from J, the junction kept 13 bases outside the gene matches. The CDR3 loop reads CASSPPTSGGALGEQYF. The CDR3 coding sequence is TGTGCCAGCAGCCCCCCCACTAGCGGGGGGGCGCTGGGCGAGCAGTACTTC.

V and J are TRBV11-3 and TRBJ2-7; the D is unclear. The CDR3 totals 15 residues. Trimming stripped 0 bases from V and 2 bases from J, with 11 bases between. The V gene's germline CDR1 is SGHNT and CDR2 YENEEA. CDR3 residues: CASSLDGWRTYEQYF. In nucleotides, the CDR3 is TGTGCCAGCAGCTTAGATGGCTGGCGGACCTACGAGCAGTACTTC.

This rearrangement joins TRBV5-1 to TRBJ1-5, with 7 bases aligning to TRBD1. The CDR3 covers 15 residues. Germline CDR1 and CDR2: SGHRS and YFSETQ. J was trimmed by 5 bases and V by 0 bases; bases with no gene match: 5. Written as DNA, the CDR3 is TGCGCCAGCAGCTTGGGAGGGACAGAAGATCAGCCCCAGCATTTT. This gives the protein CASSLGGTEDQPQHF. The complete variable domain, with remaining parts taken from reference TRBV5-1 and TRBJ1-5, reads KAGVTQTPRYLIKTRGQQVTLSCSPISGHRSVSWYQQTPGQGLQFLFEYFSETQRNKGNFPGRFSGRQFSNSRSEMNVSTLELGDSALYLCASSLGGTEDQPQHFGDGTRLSIL.

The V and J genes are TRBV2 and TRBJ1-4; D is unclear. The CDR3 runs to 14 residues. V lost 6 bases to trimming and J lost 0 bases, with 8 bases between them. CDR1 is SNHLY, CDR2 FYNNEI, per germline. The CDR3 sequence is CASRKEATNEKLFF. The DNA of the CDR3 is TGTGCCAGCAGGAAAGAGGCAACTAATGAAAAACTGTTTTTT.

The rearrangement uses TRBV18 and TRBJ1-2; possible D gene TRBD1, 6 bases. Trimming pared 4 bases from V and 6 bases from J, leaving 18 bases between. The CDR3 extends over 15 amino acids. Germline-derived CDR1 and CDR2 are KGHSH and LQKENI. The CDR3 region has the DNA TGTGCCAGCTCACGAGGGACAAGGTCTACTGATGGCTACACCTTC. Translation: CASSRGTRSTDGYTF. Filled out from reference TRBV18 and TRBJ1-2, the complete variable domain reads NAGVMQNPRHLVRRRGQEARLRCSPMKGHSHVYWYRQLPEEGLKFMVYLQKENIIDESGMPKERFSAEFPKEGPSILRIQQVVRGDSAAYFCASSRGTRSTDGYTFGSGTRLTVV.

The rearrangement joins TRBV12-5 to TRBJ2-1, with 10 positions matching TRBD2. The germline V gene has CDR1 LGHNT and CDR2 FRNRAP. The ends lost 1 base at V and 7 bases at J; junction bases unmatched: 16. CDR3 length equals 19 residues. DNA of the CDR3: TGTGCTAGTGGTTTGGGGTTAAGGGGCCTAGCGGGAGTTAAGAATGAGCAGTTCTTC. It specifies CASGLGLRGLAGVKNEQFF.

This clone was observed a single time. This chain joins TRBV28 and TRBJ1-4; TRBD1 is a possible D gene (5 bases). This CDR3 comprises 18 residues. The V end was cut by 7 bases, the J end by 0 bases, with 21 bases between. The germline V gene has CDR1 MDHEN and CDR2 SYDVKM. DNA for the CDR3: TGTGCCAGCAACCGGGAAGGGAGTTGGGGGGCAACTAATGAAAAACTGTTTTTT. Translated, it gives CASNREGSWGATNEKLFF.

This CDR3 reads CASSPLRIGQETQYF. Here the CDR3 DNA reads TGCGCCAGCAGCCCCTTGAGGATAGGCCAAGAGACCCAGTACTTC. The chain links TRBV4-1 to TRBJ2-5; D remains ambiguous. Germline values: CDR1 MGHRA, CDR2 YSYEKL. The V and J ends lost 4 bases and 1 base respectively, with 13 bases between them. CDR3 length: 15 amino acids.

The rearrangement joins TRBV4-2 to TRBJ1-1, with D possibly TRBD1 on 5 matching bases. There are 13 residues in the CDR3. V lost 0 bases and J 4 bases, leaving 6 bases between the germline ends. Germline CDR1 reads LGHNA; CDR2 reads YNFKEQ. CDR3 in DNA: TGTGCCAGCAGCCAAGATAGGGGCACTGAAGCTTTCTTT. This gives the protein CASSQDRGTEAFF.